What follows describes a single TCR beta chain. The antigen is unknown. These data come from a study of identifying expanded T cells in peripheral blood. Regarding the study as a whole: Variance in clone template counts between roughly two-week samples significantly increased with total template count across all healthy donors. Technical replicates showed 0.9 to 1.5 changed clones; around two weeks approximately 16; four weeks 19.

During the collection period, no donor immune events like infections were recorded. Assay used: immunoSEQ multiplex PCR; TCRdb lists only in-frame clones, some missing. Among over 85,000 clones listed, approximately 84% were seen once. This CDR3 is built from 15 residues. Germline V gene sequence: CDR1 MNHEY, CDR2 SMNVEV (reference sequence). J lost 2 bases, V lost 6 bases, and 5 bases had no gene match. The receptor comes from a person between 18 and 70 years old in good health. The J gene is TRBJ2-2, the V gene TRBV27, with 8 bases identical to TRBD1. Material for sequencing was blood. Here the CDR3 DNA reads TGTGCCAGCAGGCCGGGACAGGTTAACACCGGGGAGCTGTTTTTT. Its protein product is CASRPGQVNTGELFF.